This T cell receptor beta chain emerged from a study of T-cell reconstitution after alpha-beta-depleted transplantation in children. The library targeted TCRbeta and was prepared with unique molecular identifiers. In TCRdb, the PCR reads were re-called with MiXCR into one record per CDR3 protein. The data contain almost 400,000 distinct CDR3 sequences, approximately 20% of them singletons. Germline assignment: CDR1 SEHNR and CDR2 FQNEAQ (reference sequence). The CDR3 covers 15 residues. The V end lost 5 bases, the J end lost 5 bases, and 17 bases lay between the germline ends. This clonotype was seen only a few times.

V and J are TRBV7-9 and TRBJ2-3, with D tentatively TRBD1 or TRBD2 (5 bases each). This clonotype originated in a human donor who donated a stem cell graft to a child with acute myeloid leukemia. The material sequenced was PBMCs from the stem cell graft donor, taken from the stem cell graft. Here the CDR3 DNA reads TGTGCCAGCAGCCTGCCCCCGGGACCGTTAGATACGCAGTATTTT. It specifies CASSLPPGPLDTQYF.